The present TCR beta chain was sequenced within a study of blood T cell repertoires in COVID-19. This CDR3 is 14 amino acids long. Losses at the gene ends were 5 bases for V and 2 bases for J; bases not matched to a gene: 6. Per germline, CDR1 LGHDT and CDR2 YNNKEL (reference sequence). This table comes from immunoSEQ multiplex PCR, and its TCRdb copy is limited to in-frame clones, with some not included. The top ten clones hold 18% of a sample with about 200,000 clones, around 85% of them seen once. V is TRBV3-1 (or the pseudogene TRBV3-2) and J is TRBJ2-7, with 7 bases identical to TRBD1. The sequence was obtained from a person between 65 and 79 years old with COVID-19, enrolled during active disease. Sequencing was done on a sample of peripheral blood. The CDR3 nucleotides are TGTGCCAGCAGCGGACCAAGGGGGCCCTACGAGCAGTACTTC. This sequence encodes CASSGPRGPYEQYF.